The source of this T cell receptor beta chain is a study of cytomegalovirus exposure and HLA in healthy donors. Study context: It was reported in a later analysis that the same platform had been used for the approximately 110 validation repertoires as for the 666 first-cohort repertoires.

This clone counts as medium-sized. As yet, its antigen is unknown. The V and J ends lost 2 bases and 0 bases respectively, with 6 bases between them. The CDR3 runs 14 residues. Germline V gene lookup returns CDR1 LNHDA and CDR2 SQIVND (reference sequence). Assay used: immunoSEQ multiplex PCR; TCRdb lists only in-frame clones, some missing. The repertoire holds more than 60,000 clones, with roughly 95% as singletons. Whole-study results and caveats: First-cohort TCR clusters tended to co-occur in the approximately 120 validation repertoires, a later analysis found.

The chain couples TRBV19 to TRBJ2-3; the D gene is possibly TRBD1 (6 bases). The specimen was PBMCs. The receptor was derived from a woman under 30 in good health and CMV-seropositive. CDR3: CASSITGSTDTQYF. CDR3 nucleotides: TGTGCCAGTAGTATAACAGGGAGCACAGATACGCAGTATTTT.